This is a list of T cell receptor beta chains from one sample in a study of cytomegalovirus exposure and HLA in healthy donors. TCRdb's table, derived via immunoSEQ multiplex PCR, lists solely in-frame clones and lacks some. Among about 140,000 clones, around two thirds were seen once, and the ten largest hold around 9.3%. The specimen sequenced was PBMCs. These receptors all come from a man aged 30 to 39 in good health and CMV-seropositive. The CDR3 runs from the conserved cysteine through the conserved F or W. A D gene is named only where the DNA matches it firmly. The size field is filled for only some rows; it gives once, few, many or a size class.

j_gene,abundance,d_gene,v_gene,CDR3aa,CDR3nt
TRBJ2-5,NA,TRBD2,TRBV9,CASSVTGGREQYF,TGTGCCAGCAGCGTTACGGGGGGACGGGAGCAGTACTTC
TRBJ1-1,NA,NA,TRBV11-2,CASSLPPQGLDTEAFF,TGTGCCAGCAGCTTACCGCCACAGGGCTTGGACACTGAAGCTTTCTTT
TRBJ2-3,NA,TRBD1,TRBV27,CASSSRTGPSTDTQYF,TGTGCCAGCAGTTCCCGGACAGGCCCTAGCACAGATACGCAGTATTTT
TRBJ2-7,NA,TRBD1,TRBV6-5,CASIQSYRGPYEQYF,TGTGCCAGCATCCAATCTTACAGGGGTCCCTACGAGCAGTACTTC
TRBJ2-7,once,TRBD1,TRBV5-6,CASSLLYQGQGAEQYF,TGTGCCAGCAGCTTGTTGTATCAGGGACAGGGGGCCGAGCAGTACTTC
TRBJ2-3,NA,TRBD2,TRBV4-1,CASSQDLGGLSGSTDTQYF,TGCGCCAGCAGCCAAGATTTAGGGGGTCTGAGCGGGAGTACAGATACGCAGTATTTT
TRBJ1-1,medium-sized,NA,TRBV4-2,CASSQVSAEGEAFF,TGTGCCAGCAGCCAGGTTTCAGCTGAGGGTGAAGCTTTCTTT
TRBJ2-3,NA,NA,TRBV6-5,CASSYYGGPSTDTQYF,TGTGCCAGCAGTTACTATGGAGGGCCGAGCACAGATACGCAGTATTTT
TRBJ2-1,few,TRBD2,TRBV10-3,CAIKGVAGNEQFF,TGTGCCATCAAGGGGGTAGCGGGAAATGAGCAGTTCTTC
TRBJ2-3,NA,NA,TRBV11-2,CASSRGGLRDTQYF,TGTGCCAGCAGCAGAGGAGGCCTTAGAGATACGCAGTATTTT
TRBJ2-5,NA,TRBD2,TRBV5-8,CASSWGLAGAYQETQYF,TGTGCCAGCAGCTGGGGACTAGCGGGAGCGTACCAAGAGACCCAGTACTTC
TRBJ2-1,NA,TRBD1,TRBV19,CASSSQGANEQFF,TGTGCCAGTAGTTCACAGGGGGCCAATGAGCAGTTCTTC
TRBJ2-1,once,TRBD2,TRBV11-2,CASSLKRTSGSDEQFF,TGTGCCAGCAGCTTGAAAAGGACTAGCGGGAGTGATGAGCAGTTCTTC
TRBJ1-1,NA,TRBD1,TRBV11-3,CASSLGQGNTEAFF,TGTGCCAGCAGCTTGGGACAGGGGAACACTGAAGCTTTCTTT
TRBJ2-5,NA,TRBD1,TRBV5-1,CASSLRTGWAQETQYF,TGCGCCAGCAGCTTACGGACAGGGTGGGCACAAGAGACCCAGTACTTC
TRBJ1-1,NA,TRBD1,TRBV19,CASSQVTGITEAFF,TGTGCCAGTAGTCAAGTGACAGGGATCACTGAAGCTTTCTTT
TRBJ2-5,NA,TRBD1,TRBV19,CASSTRQGQETQYF,TGTGCCAGTAGTACCCGACAGGGACAAGAGACCCAGTACTTC